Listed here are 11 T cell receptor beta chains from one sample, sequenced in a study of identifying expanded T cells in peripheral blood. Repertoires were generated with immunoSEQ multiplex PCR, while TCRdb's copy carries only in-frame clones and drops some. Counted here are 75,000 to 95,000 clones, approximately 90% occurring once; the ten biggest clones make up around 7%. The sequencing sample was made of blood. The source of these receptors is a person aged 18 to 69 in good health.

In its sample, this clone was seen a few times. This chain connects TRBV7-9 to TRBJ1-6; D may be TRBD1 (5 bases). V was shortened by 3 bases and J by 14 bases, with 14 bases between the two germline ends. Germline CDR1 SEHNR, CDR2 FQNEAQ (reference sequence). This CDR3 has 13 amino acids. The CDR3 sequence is CASSLGTEGALHF. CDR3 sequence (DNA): TGTGCCAGCAGCTTGGGGACCGAAGGGGCCCTCCACTTT.

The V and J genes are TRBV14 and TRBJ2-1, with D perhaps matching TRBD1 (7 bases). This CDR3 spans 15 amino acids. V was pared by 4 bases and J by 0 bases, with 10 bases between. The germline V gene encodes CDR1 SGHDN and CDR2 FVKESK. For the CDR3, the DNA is TGTGCCAGCAGCCCTCAGGGGGGCTCCTACAATGAGCAGTTCTTC. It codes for CASSPQGGSYNEQFF.

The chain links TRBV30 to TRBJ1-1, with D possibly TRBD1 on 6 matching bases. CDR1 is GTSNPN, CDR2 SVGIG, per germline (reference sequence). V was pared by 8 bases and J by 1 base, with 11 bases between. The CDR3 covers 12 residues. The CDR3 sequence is CAGGQTNTEAFF. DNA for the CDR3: TGTGCCGGTGGACAGACGAACACTGAAGCTTTCTTT.

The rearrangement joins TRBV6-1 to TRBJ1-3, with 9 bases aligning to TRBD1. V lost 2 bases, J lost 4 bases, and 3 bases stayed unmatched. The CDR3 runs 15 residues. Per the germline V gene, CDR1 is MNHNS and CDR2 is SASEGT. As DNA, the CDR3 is TGTGCCAGCAGTGAAACGGACAGGGGAGGAAACACCATATATTTT. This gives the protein CASSETDRGGNTIYF.

CDR3 bases: TGTGCCAGCAGTTATAACGGGCTTGTGAACACTGAAGCTTTCTTT. Translated: CASSYNGLVNTEAFF. The chain couples TRBV6-5 to TRBJ1-1; no clear D gene. Per germline, CDR1 MNHEY and CDR2 SVGAGI. The CDR3 is 15 residues long. Trimming cost V 3 bases and J 0 bases, with 11 bases left between them.

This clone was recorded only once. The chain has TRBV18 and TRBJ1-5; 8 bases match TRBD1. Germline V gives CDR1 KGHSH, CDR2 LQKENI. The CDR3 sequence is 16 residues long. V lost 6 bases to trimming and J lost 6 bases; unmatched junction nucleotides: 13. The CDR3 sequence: CASSPVTQGAGQPQHF. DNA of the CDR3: TGTGCCAGCTCCCCAGTTACCCAGGGGGCGGGTCAGCCCCAGCATTTT. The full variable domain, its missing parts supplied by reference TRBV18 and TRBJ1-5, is NAGVMQNPRHLVRRRGQEARLRCSPMKGHSHVYWYRQLPEEGLKFMVYLQKENIIDESGMPKERFSAEFPKEGPSILRIQQVVRGDSAAYFCASSPVTQGAGQPQHFGDGTRLSIL.

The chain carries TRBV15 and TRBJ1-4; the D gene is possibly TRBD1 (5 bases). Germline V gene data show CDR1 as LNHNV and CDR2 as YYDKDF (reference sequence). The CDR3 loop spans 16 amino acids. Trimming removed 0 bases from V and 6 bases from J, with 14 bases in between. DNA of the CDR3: TGTGCCACCAGCAGAGATTGGGGGGTTATTTATGAAAAACTGTTTTTT. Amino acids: CATSRDWGVIYEKLFF.

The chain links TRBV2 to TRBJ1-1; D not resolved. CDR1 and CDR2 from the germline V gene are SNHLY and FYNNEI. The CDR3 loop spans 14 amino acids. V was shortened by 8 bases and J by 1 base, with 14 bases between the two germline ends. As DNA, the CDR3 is TGTGCCAGCTCCCGTGGTATTGGGAACACTGAAGCTTTCTTT. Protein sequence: CASSRGIGNTEAFF.

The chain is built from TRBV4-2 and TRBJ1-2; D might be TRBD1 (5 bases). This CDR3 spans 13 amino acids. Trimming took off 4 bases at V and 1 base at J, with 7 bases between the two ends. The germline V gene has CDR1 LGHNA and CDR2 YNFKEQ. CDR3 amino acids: CASSPTDNYGYTF. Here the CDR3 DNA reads TGTGCCAGCAGCCCGACAGATAACTATGGCTACACCTTC.

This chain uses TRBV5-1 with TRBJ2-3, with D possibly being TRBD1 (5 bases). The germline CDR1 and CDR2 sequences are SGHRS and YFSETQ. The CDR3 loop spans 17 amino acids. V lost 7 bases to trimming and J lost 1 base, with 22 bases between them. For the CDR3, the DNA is TGCGCCAGCTACCCATCATGGGGCGACGCCGGCACAGATACGCAGTATTTT. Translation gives CASYPSWGDAGTDTQYF. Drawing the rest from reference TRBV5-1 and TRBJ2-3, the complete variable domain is KAGVTQTPRYLIKTRGQQVTLSCSPISGHRSVSWYQQTPGQGLQFLFEYFSETQRNKGNFPGRFSGRQFSNSRSEMNVSTLELGDSALYLCASYPSWGDAGTDTQYFGPGTRLTVL.

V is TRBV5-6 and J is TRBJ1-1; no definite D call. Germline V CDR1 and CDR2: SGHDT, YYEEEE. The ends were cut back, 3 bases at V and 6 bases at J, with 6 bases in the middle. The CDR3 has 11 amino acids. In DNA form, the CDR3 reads TGTGCCAGCAGCTCCCAAGCTGAAGCTTTCTTT. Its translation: CASSSQAEAFF.